What follows are 17 T cell receptor beta chains derived from one specimen sequenced in a study of high-grade serous ovarian cancer treatment subgroups. The tumor samples were collected prior to definitive surgery or chemotherapy. Sequenced by immunoSEQ multiplex PCR; TCRdb stores in-frame clones only, minus some. Of about 18,000 clones in the sample, roughly 80% were seen once. Sample: tumor tissue. These receptors came from a human donor with high-grade serous ovarian cancer.

This chain connects TRBV5-1 to TRBJ2-1; tentatively, D is TRBD1 or TRBD2 (5 bases each). This CDR3 spans 16 amino acids. The germline V and J ends were trimmed by 0 bases and 5 bases, with 15 bases remaining between them. Germline V CDR1 and CDR2: SGHRS, YFSETQ. Here the CDR3 DNA reads TGCGCCAGCAGCTTGGCGGTAGGGACGGCAAACAATGAGCAGTTCTTC. This encodes CASSLAVGTANNEQFF.

The chain links TRBV7-9 to TRBJ1-2; D not certain. Germline CDR1 reads SEHNR; CDR2 reads FQNEAQ (reference sequence). This CDR3 spans 14 amino acids. With 4 bases removed from V and 5 bases from J, the gap between germline ends came to 14 bases. The CDR3 here is CASSSSLRVYGYTF. As DNA, the CDR3 is TGTGCCAGCAGCTCCTCTCTGAGGGTGTATGGCTACACCTTC.

The chain recombines TRBV28 with TRBJ1-4, with D possibly being TRBD1 (5 bases). The germline CDR1 and CDR2 sequences are MDHEN and SYDVKM. The ends were cut back, 5 bases at V and 0 bases at J, with 13 bases in the middle. The CDR3 is 16 amino acids. CDR3 protein: CASSPGTLATNEKLFF. DNA of the CDR3: TGTGCCAGCAGTCCGGGGACCCTTGCAACTAATGAAAAACTGTTTTTT.

This chain links TRBV5-5 with TRBJ2-3, with TRBD2 matching 9 bases. This CDR3 is 16 amino acids long. Germline assignment: CDR1 SGHKS and CDR2 YYEKEE (reference sequence). Trimming took 4 bases from V and 1 from J; bases not matched to a gene: 7. The CDR3 sequence is CASSRSVAGGTDTQYF. CDR3 DNA: TGTGCCAGCAGCAGAAGCGTAGCGGGAGGCACAGATACGCAGTATTTT. The full variable domain, completed using reference TRBV5-5 and TRBJ2-3, is DAGVTQSPTHLIKTRGQQVTLRCSPISGHKSVSWYQQVLGQGPQFIFQYYEKEERGRGNFPDRFSARQFPNYSSELNVNALLLGDSALYLCASSRSVAGGTDTQYFGPGTRLTVL.

This sequence joins TRBV7-2 and TRBJ2-1; the D is unclear. The CDR3 covers 14 residues. The germline V gene encodes CDR1 SGHTA and CDR2 FQGNSA. V was pared by 5 bases and J by 10 bases, with 18 bases between. The CDR3 sequence is CASSPDPTSSEQFF. CDR3 bases: TGTGCCAGCAGCCCGGACCCTACTTCTTCCGAGCAGTTCTTC.

The chain employs TRBV6-6 and TRBJ2-7; the D is unclear. Germline loops: CDR1 MNHNY, CDR2 SVGAGI (reference sequence). V gave up 5 bases and J gave up 0 bases, with 14 bases separating them. The CDR3 consists of 15 residues. CDR3 protein: CASSPPGQASYEQYF. CDR3 nucleotides: TGTGCCAGCAGTCCCCCGGGTCAGGCCTCCTACGAGCAGTACTTC.

The gene calls are TRBV29-1 and TRBJ1-4; TRBD1 matches at 8 bases. CDR1 SQVTM and CDR2 ANQGSEA come from the germline V gene. This CDR3 comprises 13 residues. V shed 5 bases and J 3 bases; nucleotides not matched to a gene: 2. In nucleotides, the CDR3 is TGCAGCGTTCGGACAGGGCCTAATGAAAAACTGTTTTTT. Protein: CSVRTGPNEKLFF.

The chain recombines TRBV19 with TRBJ1-1; D is perhaps TRBD1 (6 bases). Trimming removed 4 bases at V and 7 bases at J, with 16 bases between. Germline CDR1 reads LNHDA; CDR2 reads SQIVND (reference sequence). CDR3 length: 14 amino acids. Written as DNA, the CDR3 is TGTGCCAGTAGTACACAGGGTGGTCGTGGTGAAGCTTTCTTT. Translation gives CASSTQGGRGEAFF.

The chain employs TRBV9 and TRBJ2-1, with 9 bases matching TRBD2. Per germline, CDR1 SGDLS and CDR2 YYNGEE. J lost 6 bases, V lost 0 bases, and 10 bases had no gene match. This CDR3 has 17 residues. Here the CDR3 DNA reads TGTGCCAGCAGCGTAGGAGGTAGCGGGAGCGCTGTCAATGAGCAGTTCTTC. It specifies CASSVGGSGSAVNEQFF.

The chain uses TRBV7-6 and TRBJ2-1; 15 bases align to TRBD2. This CDR3 is built from 15 residues. Germline CDR1 is SGHVS and CDR2 is FNYEAQ. Trimming at V came to 5 bases and at J to 10 bases, leaving 6 bases not matched to a gene. CDR3 loop: CASSPGLAGGREQFF. As DNA, the CDR3 is TGTGCCAGCAGCCCGGGACTAGCGGGAGGAAGAGAGCAGTTCTTC.

The CDR3 loop reads CASSQISGGTSGTGEQYF. The DNA for the CDR3 is TGTGCCAGCAGCCAAATTTCCGGGGGGACTAGCGGGACTGGCGAGCAGTACTTC. V is TRBV4-2 and J is TRBJ2-7; TRBD2 matches 13 bases. After removal of 2 bases from V and 6 bases from J, the junction contained 13 bases not matched to a gene. Germline V gene lookup returns CDR1 LGHNA and CDR2 YNFKEQ. The CDR3 extends over 18 amino acids.

The V gene is TRBV5-1, the J gene TRBJ1-1; tentative D call: TRBD1 (5 bases). This CDR3 is 14 amino acids long. The V gene lost 0 bases and the J gene lost 8 bases, with 14 bases spanning the gap. CDR1 SGHRS and CDR2 YFSETQ come from the germline V gene. The CDR3 protein is CASSLAQGSTEAFF. The CDR3 nucleotides read TGCGCCAGCAGCTTGGCTCAGGGCTCAACCGAAGCTTTCTTT. Full variable domain (missing parts from reference TRBV5-1 and TRBJ1-1): KAGVTQTPRYLIKTRGQQVTLSCSPISGHRSVSWYQQTPGQGLQFLFEYFSETQRNKGNFPGRFSGRQFSNSRSEMNVSTLELGDSALYLCASSLAQGSTEAFFGQGTRLTVV.

The genes are TRBV27 and TRBJ1-2; 9 positions agree with TRBD1. Germline V gives CDR1 MNHEY, CDR2 SMNVEV (reference sequence). Trimming cost V 6 bases and J 7 bases; bases outside gene matches: 15. There are 16 residues in the CDR3. CDR3 nucleotide sequence: TGTGCCAGCAGCCCGGGACAGGGAGGTGCCTTTAGTGGCTACACCTTC. Protein sequence: CASSPGQGGAFSGYTF.

This chain links TRBV7-6 with TRBJ2-5; D might be TRBD2 (6 bases). The CDR3 runs to 15 residues. V lost 0 bases and J lost 5, with 13 bases in between. CDR1 and CDR2 (germline): SGHVS, FNYEAQ. CDR3 DNA sequence: TGTGCCAGCAGCTTAGCGTACGGGAGTATCGAGACCCAGTACTTC. This gives the protein CASSLAYGSIETQYF.

The chain uses TRBV27 and TRBJ2-1; no clear D. Germline V CDR1 and CDR2: MNHEY, SMNVEV (reference sequence). The CDR3 runs to 17 residues. V was cut by 5 bases and J by 6 bases, with 23 bases left in between. The CDR3 spells CASSPDPGRIRANEQFF. CDR3 nucleotide sequence: TGTGCCAGCAGTCCAGACCCGGGCCGAATAAGGGCCAATGAGCAGTTCTTC.

The chain recombines TRBV27 with TRBJ2-7; weak D call: TRBD2 (5 bases). Germline CDR1 is MNHEY and CDR2 is SMNVEV (reference sequence). V was pared by 7 bases and J by 0 bases, with 19 bases between. This CDR3 is built from 16 residues. CDR3 in DNA: TGTGCCAGCACCTCTGGATTCGGGGATAGCTCCTACGAGCAGTACTTC. Translating gives CASTSGFGDSSYEQYF.

The chain carries TRBV7-8 and TRBJ1-1; the D is unclear. The CDR3 sequence is 13 residues long. V was pared by 1 base and J by 2 bases, with 5 bases between. In germline, CDR1 is SGHVS, CDR2 FQNEAQ. CDR3 sequence reads: CASSLVANTEAFF. CDR3 bases: TGTGCCAGCAGCTTAGTCGCAAACACTGAAGCTTTCTTT.